The next 10 T cell receptor beta chains were all read from a single sample in a study of regulatory T cells in long-lasting Graves disease. Time point denoted: newly diagnosed GD, antithyroid drugs for less than 3 months. Following extraction of RNA from PBMCs, that RNA was used to make the TCR library. HTBI primers from iRepertoire and Arm-PCR of CDR3 regions yielded the TCR beta libraries. From the multiplex PCR reads, TCRdb called clonotypes with MiXCR, one entry per CDR3 protein. The sample carries roughly 320,000 distinct CDR3 sequences, 16% recorded once. A further study also used this sample, focusing on T cells in Graves' hyperthyroidism and ophthalmopathy.

The sequencing used peripheral blood mononuclear cells (PBMCs), collected at new diagnosis, from a patient treated with antithyroid drugs. These receptors came from a man aged 35 to 55 with Graves disease.

Ten or more counts support this clonotype. The rearrangement uses TRBV2 and TRBJ2-2, with TRBD2 identical over 11 bases. CDR1 and CDR2 (germline): SNHLY, FYNNEI. This CDR3 is 19 amino acids long. The J segment lost 0 bases and the V segment lost 4 bases, leaving 10 bases of the junction unmatched. The CDR3 nucleotides read TGTGCCAGCAGTGGTTTGGGACTAGCGGAGAACTCGAACACCGGGGAGCTGTTTTTT. Protein product: CASSGLGLAENSNTGELFF.

The chain uses TRBV4-1 and TRBJ1-3; the D gene is possibly TRBD1 (5 bases). Trimming took off 0 bases at V and 1 base at J, with 7 bases between the two ends. The germline gives CDR1 MGHRA, CDR2 YSYEKL. This CDR3 comprises 15 residues. The CDR3 sequence: CASSQDRVSGNTIYF. In DNA, the CDR3 is TGCGCCAGCAGCCAAGACAGGGTTTCTGGAAACACCATATATTTT.

The gene calls are TRBV5-4 and TRBJ1-6; 7 bases are a match to TRBD1. Trimming cost V 7 bases and J 5 bases; bases outside gene matches: 6. This CDR3 has 14 residues. Germline loops: CDR1 SGHNT, CDR2 YYREEE (reference sequence). CDR3 sequence reads: CASGTENDNSPLHF. CDR3 DNA: TGTGCCAGCGGGACAGAGAATGATAATTCACCCCTCCACTTT.

The V call is TRBV6-2 or TRBV6-3, the J call TRBJ2-5; TRBD2 matches at 7 bases. V was pared by 1 base and J by 5 bases, with 7 bases of the junction left unmatched. The CDR3 totals 15 residues. Germline V CDR1 and CDR2: MNHEY, SVGEGT. CDR3 sequence: CASSYWSGGMETQYF. CDR3 nucleotides: TGTGCCAGCAGTTACTGGTCCGGGGGGATGGAGACCCAGTACTTC.

On this clonotype: One base away lies a much larger clone, so this may be a sequencing read error. The DNA of the CDR3 is TGTGCCAGCAGTCGGGACGGAACCTACGGGCAGTACTTC. This encodes CASSRDGTYGQYF. V is TRBV2 and J is TRBJ2-7, with D tentatively TRBD1 or TRBD2 (5 bases each). Germline V gives CDR1 SNHLY, CDR2 FYNNEI. The CDR3 consists of 13 residues.

This clonotype was seen a handful of times. This rearrangement joins TRBV2 to TRBJ2-5, with 9 positions matching TRBD2. V dropped 2 bases and J dropped 4; count of bases not matched to a gene: 2. Germline loops: CDR1 SNHLY, CDR2 FYNNEI. This CDR3 comprises 14 residues. CDR3 region: CASSETAGGETQYF. CDR3 DNA: TGTGCCAGCAGTGAAACAGCGGGGGGAGAGACCCAGTACTTC.

In its sample, this clonotype was seen many times. The chain couples TRBV27 to TRBJ2-7; D ambiguous. Per the germline V gene, CDR1 is MNHEY and CDR2 is SMNVEV (reference sequence). This CDR3 has 13 residues. V was shortened by 3 bases and J by 3 bases, with 9 bases between the two germline ends. CDR3 region: CASSFGPYYEQYF. The CDR3 DNA reads as TGTGCCAGCAGTTTCGGACCCTACTACGAGCAGTACTTC.

This clonotype was seen a handful of times. V gene TRBV28 combines with J gene TRBJ1-6; 10 bases are shared with TRBD1. This CDR3 contains 14 residues. The V gene end was trimmed by 5 bases and the J gene end by 10 bases; junction bases not matched to a gene: 5. Per germline, CDR1 MDHEN and CDR2 SYDVKM. In DNA, the CDR3 is TGTGCCAGCAGTATCGGGACAGGGGAGTCACCCCTCCACTTT. The encoded protein is CASSIGTGESPLHF.

In its sample, this clonotype was seen many times. V is TRBV6-1 and J is TRBJ2-3; 8 bases are shared with TRBD1. The CDR3 extends over 14 amino acids. The V and J ends lost 6 bases and 4 bases, in that order; junction bases with no gene match: 6. In germline, CDR1 is MNHNS, CDR2 SASEGT. CDR3 bases: TGTGCCAGCAGGACAGGGGCGGCCTCAGATACGCAGTATTTT. Its protein is CASRTGAASDTQYF.

The rearrangement links TRBV29-1 to TRBJ2-7; TRBD1 aligns across 10 bases. The germline V gene has CDR1 SQVTM and CDR2 ANQGSEA. CDR3 length: 15 residues. V lost 0 bases to trimming and J lost 1 base; unmatched junction nucleotides: 3. CDR3 in amino acids: CSVEDPGQGSYEQYF. The CDR3 bases are TGCAGCGTTGAAGATCCGGGACAGGGGTCCTACGAGCAGTACTTC.